These 20 T cell receptor beta chains share one sample of origin, sequenced in a study of T cell responses to AZD1222 COVID-19 vaccine. Only in-frame clones appear in the TCRdb table, and some are missing; sequencing was by immunoSEQ multiplex PCR. The sample yields roughly 150,000 clones, under 95% seen once. Sequenced material: peripheral blood, taken on day 0 of AZD1222 vaccination. Every receptor here comes from an adult in good health.

The rearrangement uses TRBV6-5 and TRBJ2-3; D is ambiguous. The CDR3 runs 14 residues. V lost 6 bases, J lost 6 bases, and 16 bases lay in between. Germline V lookup: CDR1 MNHEY, CDR2 SVGAGI. The CDR3 is CASRKPTVGDTQYF. CDR3 DNA sequence: TGTGCCAGCAGAAAGCCGACCGTCGGGGATACGCAGTATTTT.

V gene TRBV5-6 combines with J gene TRBJ1-3; D gene uncertain. Germline CDR1 SGHDT, CDR2 YYEEEE. V lost 1 base and J lost 5, with 7 bases in between. The CDR3 runs to 13 residues. The CDR3 DNA sequence: TGTGCCAGCAGCTTGATAGGGCGAAACACCATATATTTT. Protein product: CASSLIGRNTIYF.

The chain combines TRBV5-1 with TRBJ1-2; 10 bases are shared with TRBD1. This CDR3 region has 15 residues. The ends lost 3 bases at V and 2 bases at J; junction bases unmatched: 4. Germline CDR1 SGHRS, CDR2 YFSETQ. The CDR3 sequence is CASSSRDRGNYGYTF. Written as DNA, the CDR3 is TGCGCCAGCAGCTCCCGGGACAGGGGAAACTATGGCTACACCTTC.

This chain joins TRBV19 and TRBJ1-5, with D possibly being TRBD1 (6 bases). Germline CDR1 reads LNHDA; CDR2 reads SQIVND (reference sequence). Trimming cost V 5 bases and J 2 bases, with 13 bases left between them. This CDR3 is 15 amino acids long. This CDR3 is CASSYAGVGNQPQHF. CDR3 DNA: TGTGCCAGTAGTTACGCAGGGGTAGGCAATCAGCCCCAGCATTTT.

The genes are TRBV6-2 or TRBV6-3 and TRBJ2-6; the D gene is possibly TRBD2 (6 bases). The V end was cut by 5 bases, the J end by 4 bases, with 18 bases between. The germline V gene has CDR1 MNHEY and CDR2 SVGEGT. This CDR3 comprises 17 residues. In nucleotides, the CDR3 is TGTGCCAGCAGTCGGCGGGACCGCGCCTTAGGGGCCAACGTCCTGACTTTC. Its translation: CASSRRDRALGANVLTF.

The chain joins TRBV7-2 to TRBJ1-1; 7 bases fit TRBD1. CDR1 SGHTA and CDR2 FQGNSA come from the germline V gene. The V segment lost 4 bases and the J segment 2 bases; nucleotides outside the gene matches: 7. The CDR3 consists of 15 residues. CDR3 coding DNA: TGTGCCAGCAGCTCCCCGGACAGGCTAAACACTGAAGCTTTCTTT. Amino acid sequence: CASSSPDRLNTEAFF.

The chain carries TRBV5-4 and TRBJ2-2, with 7 bases identical to TRBD1. Germline values: CDR1 SGHNT, CDR2 YYREEE (reference sequence). This CDR3 comprises 13 residues. J gave up 3 bases and V 7 bases, and 3 bases lay outside the gene matches. CDR3 nucleotides: TGTGCCAGCGGGGACAGCTACACCGGGGAGCTGTTTTTT. Translation: CASGDSYTGELFF.

The V gene is TRBV5-1, the J gene TRBJ1-1; the D gene is possibly TRBD1 (5 bases). The length of the CDR3 is 15 residues. Deletions cut 5 bases from V and 4 bases from J, with 18 bases between. CDR1 is SGHRS and CDR2 is YFSETQ in the germline V gene. CDR3 DNA sequence: TGCGCCAGCAGGATTCGTTGGGGCTCGGGCACTGAAGCTTTCTTT. It translates to CASRIRWGSGTEAFF.

This chain uses TRBV6-5 with TRBJ2-3; the D is unclear. Trimming took off 10 bases at V and 5 bases at J, with 10 bases between the two ends. The CDR3 consists of 11 residues. Germline CDR1 and CDR2: MNHEY and SVGAGI. CDR3 protein: CAITLEDTQYF. The CDR3 DNA follows: TGTGCCATCACCCTGGAAGATACGCAGTATTTT.

The chain combines TRBV7-9 with TRBJ2-2; the D is unclear. In germline, CDR1 is SEHNR, CDR2 FQNEAQ (reference sequence). V lost 1 base and J 3 bases, leaving 3 bases between the germline ends. CDR3 length: 13 residues. CDR3 in amino acids: CASSLVYTGELFF. The CDR3 DNA reads TGTGCCAGCAGCTTAGTGTACACCGGGGAGCTGTTTTTT.

The V call is TRBV29-1, the J call TRBJ1-2, with no clear D. This CDR3 is 12 amino acids long. V was pared by 2 bases and J by 8 bases, with 12 bases between. The germline gives CDR1 SQVTM, CDR2 ANQGSEA. The CDR3 DNA follows: TGCAGCGTTGAACCGGTCGGGCAGGGCTACACCTTC. This encodes CSVEPVGQGYTF.

V is TRBV18 and J is TRBJ2-2; D is undetermined. Germline lookup yields CDR1 KGHSH and CDR2 LQKENI. The V gene lost 1 base and the J gene lost 7 bases, with 4 bases spanning the gap. The CDR3 spans 12 residues. The CDR3, as DNA: TGTGCCAGCTCACCACGAGGCGGGGAGCTGTTTTTT. Encoded protein: CASSPRGGELFF.

In its sample, this clone was seen once. The chain has TRBV4-3 and TRBJ2-3, with no clear D. Germline assignment: CDR1 LGHNA and CDR2 YSLEER. This CDR3 is 16 amino acids long. V lost 1 base and J lost 0, with 11 bases in between. CDR3 in amino acids: CASSQAAATSTDTQYF. The CDR3 DNA reads as TGCGCCAGCAGCCAAGCGGCTGCTACTAGCACAGATACGCAGTATTTT.

V and J are TRBV5-1 and TRBJ2-2, with D perhaps TRBD1 (6 bases). The CDR3 length is 15 residues. V was trimmed by 4 bases and J by 2 bases, leaving 12 bases between them. In germline, CDR1 is SGHRS, CDR2 YFSETQ. CDR3 residues: CASSPGAKNTGELFF. Written as DNA, the CDR3 is TGCGCCAGCAGCCCAGGGGCCAAAAACACCGGGGAGCTGTTTTTT.

About this clone itself: In the same sample, other DNA sequences code for this CDR3. The CDR3 region has the DNA TGTGCCAGCAGCTTAAGGGGGCCAGACACCGGGGAGCTGTTTTTT. It yields the protein CASSLRGPDTGELFF. The genes are TRBV7-9 and TRBJ2-2, with TRBD1 identical over 7 bases. Germline CDR1 is SEHNR and CDR2 is FQNEAQ (reference sequence). The CDR3 covers 15 residues. Trimming at V came to 2 bases and at J to 3 bases, leaving 3 bases not matched to a gene.

The CDR3 DNA reads as TGTGCCAGCAGCGTAGATGGGGACACTGAAGCTTTCTTT. Translated, it gives CASSVDGDTEAFF. The chain couples TRBV9 to TRBJ1-1; D is undetermined. The CDR3 is made up of 13 amino acids. Germline CDR1 is SGDLS and CDR2 is YYNGEE. Trimming left V 0 bases short and J 3 bases short, with 6 bases between.

This chain connects TRBV9 to TRBJ1-1, with no clear D. The CDR3 is 13 amino acids. Between the trimmed V and J ends, which lost 0 bases and 0 bases, there was a span of 3 bases. The germline gives CDR1 SGDLS, CDR2 YYNGEE. The CDR3 DNA follows: TGTGCCAGCAGCGTAGAAGTGAACACTGAAGCTTTCTTT. Translated, it gives CASSVEVNTEAFF.

This clone was seen once. The rearrangement joins TRBV20-1 to TRBJ2-5; D not resolved. V dropped 5 bases and J dropped 4 bases, with 8 bases sitting between them. CDR1 is DFQATT and CDR2 is SNEGSKA in the germline V gene (reference sequence). The CDR3 runs to 11 residues. The CDR3 coding sequence is TGCAGTGCTGCCTTAATAGAGACCCAGTACTTC. It yields the protein CSAALIETQYF.

The genes are TRBV2 and TRBJ2-1; TRBD2 agrees at 12 bases. This CDR3 contains 15 residues. V gave up 4 bases and J gave up 2 bases; unmatched junction bases: 0. The germline gives CDR1 SNHLY, CDR2 FYNNEI. This CDR3 reads CASSGLAGAYNEQFF. The CDR3 DNA sequence: TGTGCCAGCAGTGGACTAGCGGGGGCCTACAATGAGCAGTTCTTC. The full variable domain, with the rest looked up from reference TRBV2 and TRBJ2-1, is EPEVTQTPSHQVTQMGQEVILRCVPISNHLYFYWYRQILGQKVEFLVSFYNNEISEKSEIFDDQFSVERPDGSNFTLKIRSTKLEDSAMYFCASSGLAGAYNEQFFGPGTRLTVL.

The CDR3 reads CASSIDRTGRETQYF. The CDR3, as DNA: TGTGCCAGTAGTATAGATCGGACAGGGCGAGAGACCCAGTACTTC. The gene calls are TRBV19 and TRBJ2-5, with 8 positions matching TRBD1. From germline, CDR1 is LNHDA and CDR2 SQIVND (reference sequence). V trimming: 0 bases; J trimming: 4 bases; junction bases outside the gene matches: 4. This CDR3 is built from 15 residues.